This entry lists 20 T cell receptor beta chains sequenced from one sample in a study of spatial heterogeneity in lung cancer. TCRdb analysed the 5' RACE reads with MiXCR anew, one entry per CDR3 protein. The sample records 25,000 to 30,000 distinct CDR3 sequences, 5% to 6.5% being singletons. Regarding time point: blood at routine non-recurrence follow-up after resection. Whole RNA from tumor, nontumor lung or frozen PBMC was sequenced unsorted. The material sequenced was PBMCs, taken at follow-up. These TCRs come from a male donor with early-stage non-small cell lung cancer.

This clonotype has a count of ten or more. The CDR3 reads CASSSGTGYTGELFF. The CDR3 DNA sequence: TGTGCCAGCAGCTCCGGGACAGGGTACACCGGGGAGCTGTTTTTT. The J gene is TRBJ2-2, the V gene TRBV7-3, with 9 bases identical to TRBD1. Germline CDR1 and CDR2: SGHTA and FQGTGA. CDR3 length: 15 amino acids. The trim removed 4 bases at V and 3 bases at J, leaving 3 bases unmatched. Full variable domain (outside the CDR3, taken from reference TRBV7-3 and TRBJ2-2): GAGVSQTPSNKVTEKGKYVELRCDPISGHTALYWYRQSLGQGPEFLIYFQGTGAADDSGLPNDRFFAVRPEGSVSTLKIQRTERGDSAVYLCASSSGTGYTGELFFGEGSRLTVL.

This clonotype was counted between two and nine times. A junction end diverges from the germline sequence, so it may reflect a read error. The chain joins TRBV2 to TRBJ1-5, with D perhaps matching TRBD1 (5 bases). This CDR3 has 15 residues. From germline, CDR1 is SNHLY and CDR2 FYNNEI. The CDR3 here is CVSSENNQGNQPQHF. The DNA for the CDR3 is TGTGTCAGCAGTGAGAACAATCAGGGTAATCAGCCCCAGCATTTT. The variable domain in full, completed from reference TRBV2 and TRBJ1-5, reads EPEVTQTPSHQVTQMGQEVILRCVPISNHLYFYWYRQILGQKVEFLVSFYNNEISEKSEIFDDQFSVERPDGSNFTLKIRSTKLEDSAMYFCVSSENNQGNQPQHFGDGTRLSIL.

This clonotype was seen a few times. The chain combines TRBV12-3 or TRBV12-4 with TRBJ2-4; D might be TRBD1 (5 bases). With 2 bases removed from V and 0 bases from J, the gap between germline ends came to 8 bases. The length of the CDR3 is 15 residues. CDR3 nucleotide sequence: TGTGCCAGCAGTTTATCCGGACAAGCCAAAAACATTCAGTACTTC. It codes for CASSLSGQAKNIQYF.

The table lists this clonotype with a few counts. The rearrangement uses TRBV6-5 and TRBJ2-3; D not resolved. The CDR3 totals 13 residues. V was trimmed by 6 bases and J by 3 bases, leaving 10 bases between them. Germline CDR1 is MNHEY and CDR2 is SVGAGI. As DNA, the CDR3 is TGTGCCAGCAGGGCCAGACTTACAGATACGCAGTATTTT. It yields the protein CASRARLTDTQYF.

This clonotype was counted ten times or more. V and J are TRBV12-3 or TRBV12-4 and TRBJ2-3; TRBD2 matches 8 bases. This CDR3 is 13 amino acids long. V gave up 2 bases and J gave up 10 bases; unmatched junction bases: 5. The CDR3 DNA sequence: TGTGCCAGCAGTTTAAAGCGGGAGACAGCGCAGTATTTT. Protein sequence: CASSLKRETAQYF.

This clonotype was found many times. The V call is TRBV2, the J call TRBJ2-7; D might be TRBD1 (6 bases). V was shortened by 4 bases and J by 2 bases, with 9 bases between the two germline ends. Per germline, CDR1 SNHLY and CDR2 FYNNEI. The CDR3 consists of 13 residues. The CDR3 region has the DNA TGTGCCAGCAGTGTGCAGGGGCCCTACGAGCAGTACTTC. It yields the protein CASSVQGPYEQYF.

The CDR3 DNA reads as TGCGCCAGCAGCACAGGCCGACCCTACGAGCAGTACTTC. Residues: CASSTGRPYEQYF. The V call is TRBV5-1, the J call TRBJ2-7; D is possibly TRBD1 (5 bases). The CDR3 runs to 13 residues. V was cut by 4 bases and J by 2 bases, with 10 bases left in between. CDR1 SGHRS and CDR2 YFSETQ come from the germline V gene. The entire variable domain, with the rest obtained from reference TRBV5-1 and TRBJ2-7, is as follows: KAGVTQTPRYLIKTRGQQVTLSCSPISGHRSVSWYQQTPGQGLQFLFEYFSETQRNKGNFPGRFSGRQFSNSRSEMNVSTLELGDSALYLCASSTGRPYEQYFGPGTRLTVT.

This clonotype has just a few counts. CDR3 nucleotides: TGTGCCAGCGGAATCGGGACAGCGAACACCGGGGAGCTGTTTTTT. It encodes CASGIGTANTGELFF. The rearrangement links TRBV27 to TRBJ2-2, with 7 bases aligning to TRBD1. This CDR3 comprises 15 residues. J gave up 0 bases and V 8 bases, and 6 bases lay outside the gene matches. CDR1 is MNHEY and CDR2 is SMNVEV in the germline V gene (reference sequence).

This clonotype was picked up many times. CDR3 in DNA: TGTGCCAGCAGCGTAGGACGGTACTACGAGCAGTACGTC. Translation gives CASSVGRYYEQYV. The V gene is TRBV27, the J gene TRBJ2-7, with D unclear. This CDR3 has 13 residues. Trimming shortened V by 6 bases and J by 3 bases, and 12 bases separated the two germline ends. From germline, CDR1 is MNHEY and CDR2 SMNVEV (reference sequence).

The chain combines TRBV7-9 with TRBJ2-7, with 7 bases matching TRBD2. Germline trimming cut 4 bases from V and 2 bases from J; bases unmatched to any gene: 14. The CDR3 runs 17 residues. Germline CDR1 SEHNR, CDR2 FQNEAQ (reference sequence). The CDR3 sequence: CASSSYPGAGVPYEQYV. The CDR3 nucleotides are TGTGCCAGCAGCTCCTATCCTGGGGCGGGGGTCCCCTACGAGCAGTACGTC.

Comments on this clonotype: This may be a read error, as it is one base from a much larger clone. CDR3 sequence (DNA): TGCGGCAGCCGTAGACAGGCGGAAGGAAACACCATATATTTT. Its translation: CGSRRQAEGNTIYF. V is TRBV5-1 and J is TRBJ1-3; perhaps TRBD1 as D (6 bases). Germline-derived CDR1 and CDR2 are SGHRS and YFSETQ. The CDR3 sequence is 14 residues long.

This clonotype showed up many times. The chain couples TRBV7-9 to TRBJ1-4, with 8 nucleotides matching TRBD1. The CDR3 length is 14 residues. Looked up from germline, CDR1 is SEHNR and CDR2 is FQNEAQ (reference sequence). With 5 bases clipped from V and 3 bases from J, the junction kept 2 bases outside the gene matches. The CDR3, as DNA: TGTGCCAGCAGCAAACAGGGGGCTAATGAAAAACTGTTTTTT. It translates to CASSKQGANEKLFF. The variable domain in full, completed from reference TRBV7-9 and TRBJ1-4, reads DTGVSQNPRHKITKRGQNVTFRCDPISEHNRLYWYRQTLGQGPEFLTYFQNEAQLEKSRLLSDRFSAERPKGSFSTLEIQRTEQGDSAMYLCASSKQGANEKLFFGSGTQLSVL.

This clonotype was counted at least ten times. V gene TRBV10-3 combines with J gene TRBJ2-3, with 8 bases matching TRBD2. The CDR3 spans 15 residues. The germline CDR1 and CDR2 sequences are ENHRY and SYGVKD. J was trimmed by 1 base and V by 4 bases; bases with no gene match: 4. CDR3 nucleotides: TGTGCCATCAGTGGGGCGACTAGCGGCACAGATACGCAGTATTTT. Protein sequence: CAISGATSGTDTQYF.

This clonotype was picked up a small number of times. This sequence joins TRBV19 and TRBJ2-2, with 7 bases lining up with TRBD1. CDR3 length equals 16 residues. The germline gives CDR1 LNHDA, CDR2 SQIVND (reference sequence). V was clipped by 8 bases and J by 0 bases; unmatched bases: 9. The CDR3, as DNA: TGTGCCAGTCGTCTCTTCGGGACAGCGAACACCGGGGAGCTGTTTTTT. The encoded protein is CASRLFGTANTGELFF. The variable domain in full, completed from reference TRBV19 and TRBJ2-2, reads DGGITQSPKYLFRKEGQNVTLSCEQNLNHDAMYWYRQDPGQGLRLIYYSQIVNDFQKGDIAEGYSVSREKKESFPLTVTSAQKNPTAFYLCASRLFGTANTGELFFGEGSRLTVL.

This clonotype was observed at least ten times. The rearrangement links TRBV6-2 or TRBV6-3 to TRBJ2-1, with a possible D match to TRBD1 (5 bases). The CDR3 loop spans 16 amino acids. Germline assignment: CDR1 MNHEY and CDR2 SVGEGT. Trimming shortened V by 3 bases and J by 3 bases, and 15 bases separated the two germline ends. DNA for the CDR3: TGTGCCAGCAGTTATGAGAGACAGAGTTTCTACAATGAGCAGTTCTTC. This codes for CASSYERQSFYNEQFF.

This clonotype has a count of ten or more. The chain couples TRBV20-1 to TRBJ2-1; 9 nucleotides line up with TRBD1. Per the germline V gene, CDR1 is DFQATT and CDR2 is SNEGSKA (reference sequence). V was clipped by 2 bases and J by 8 bases; unmatched bases: 7. This CDR3 has 14 residues. For the CDR3, the DNA is TGCAGTGCTAGATCCGGACAGGGGTTCCATGAGCAGTTCTTC. It is translated as CSARSGQGFHEQFF.

The table lists this clonotype with a few counts. This sequence joins TRBV27 and TRBJ2-5; D possibly corresponds to TRBD1 (6 bases). The CDR3 spans 15 residues. The V and J ends lost 5 bases and 4 bases respectively, with 17 bases between them. The germline CDR1 and CDR2 sequences are MNHEY and SMNVEV (reference sequence). The CDR3 here is CASSPGHRRPETQYF. Written as DNA, the CDR3 is TGTGCCAGCAGTCCGGGACACCGACGTCCAGAGACCCAGTACTTC.

Ten or more counts support this clonotype. This chain uses TRBV12-3 or TRBV12-4 with TRBJ2-2, with 8 bases that match TRBD1. Trimming at V came to 6 bases and at J to 6 bases, leaving 9 bases not matched to a gene. The length of the CDR3 is 15 residues. CDR3 sequence: CASSLQGDGAGELFF. Written as DNA, the CDR3 is TGTGCCAGCAGCCTACAGGGGGACGGAGCCGGGGAGCTGTTTTTT.

This clonotype was counted many times. The chain has TRBV27 and TRBJ2-3, with 7 bases aligning to TRBD2. The J segment lost 5 bases and the V segment lost 3 bases, leaving 8 bases of the junction unmatched. The CDR3 is 15 residues long. CDR1 and CDR2 (germline): MNHEY, SMNVEV (reference sequence). The CDR3 nucleotides read TGTGCCAGCAGTTTTGGGAGCGGGACGGTAGATACGCAGTATTTT. Amino acid sequence: CASSFGSGTVDTQYF.

This clonotype has at least ten counts. The chain uses TRBV12-3 or TRBV12-4 and TRBJ2-2; 14 nucleotides agree with TRBD2. Losses at the gene ends were 10 bases for V and 4 bases for J; bases not matched to a gene: 8. The CDR3 loop spans 16 amino acids. CDR3 sequence: CANAGTSGRSTGELFF. CDR3 DNA sequence: TGTGCCAACGCCGGGACTAGCGGGAGAAGCACCGGGGAGCTGTTTTTT.